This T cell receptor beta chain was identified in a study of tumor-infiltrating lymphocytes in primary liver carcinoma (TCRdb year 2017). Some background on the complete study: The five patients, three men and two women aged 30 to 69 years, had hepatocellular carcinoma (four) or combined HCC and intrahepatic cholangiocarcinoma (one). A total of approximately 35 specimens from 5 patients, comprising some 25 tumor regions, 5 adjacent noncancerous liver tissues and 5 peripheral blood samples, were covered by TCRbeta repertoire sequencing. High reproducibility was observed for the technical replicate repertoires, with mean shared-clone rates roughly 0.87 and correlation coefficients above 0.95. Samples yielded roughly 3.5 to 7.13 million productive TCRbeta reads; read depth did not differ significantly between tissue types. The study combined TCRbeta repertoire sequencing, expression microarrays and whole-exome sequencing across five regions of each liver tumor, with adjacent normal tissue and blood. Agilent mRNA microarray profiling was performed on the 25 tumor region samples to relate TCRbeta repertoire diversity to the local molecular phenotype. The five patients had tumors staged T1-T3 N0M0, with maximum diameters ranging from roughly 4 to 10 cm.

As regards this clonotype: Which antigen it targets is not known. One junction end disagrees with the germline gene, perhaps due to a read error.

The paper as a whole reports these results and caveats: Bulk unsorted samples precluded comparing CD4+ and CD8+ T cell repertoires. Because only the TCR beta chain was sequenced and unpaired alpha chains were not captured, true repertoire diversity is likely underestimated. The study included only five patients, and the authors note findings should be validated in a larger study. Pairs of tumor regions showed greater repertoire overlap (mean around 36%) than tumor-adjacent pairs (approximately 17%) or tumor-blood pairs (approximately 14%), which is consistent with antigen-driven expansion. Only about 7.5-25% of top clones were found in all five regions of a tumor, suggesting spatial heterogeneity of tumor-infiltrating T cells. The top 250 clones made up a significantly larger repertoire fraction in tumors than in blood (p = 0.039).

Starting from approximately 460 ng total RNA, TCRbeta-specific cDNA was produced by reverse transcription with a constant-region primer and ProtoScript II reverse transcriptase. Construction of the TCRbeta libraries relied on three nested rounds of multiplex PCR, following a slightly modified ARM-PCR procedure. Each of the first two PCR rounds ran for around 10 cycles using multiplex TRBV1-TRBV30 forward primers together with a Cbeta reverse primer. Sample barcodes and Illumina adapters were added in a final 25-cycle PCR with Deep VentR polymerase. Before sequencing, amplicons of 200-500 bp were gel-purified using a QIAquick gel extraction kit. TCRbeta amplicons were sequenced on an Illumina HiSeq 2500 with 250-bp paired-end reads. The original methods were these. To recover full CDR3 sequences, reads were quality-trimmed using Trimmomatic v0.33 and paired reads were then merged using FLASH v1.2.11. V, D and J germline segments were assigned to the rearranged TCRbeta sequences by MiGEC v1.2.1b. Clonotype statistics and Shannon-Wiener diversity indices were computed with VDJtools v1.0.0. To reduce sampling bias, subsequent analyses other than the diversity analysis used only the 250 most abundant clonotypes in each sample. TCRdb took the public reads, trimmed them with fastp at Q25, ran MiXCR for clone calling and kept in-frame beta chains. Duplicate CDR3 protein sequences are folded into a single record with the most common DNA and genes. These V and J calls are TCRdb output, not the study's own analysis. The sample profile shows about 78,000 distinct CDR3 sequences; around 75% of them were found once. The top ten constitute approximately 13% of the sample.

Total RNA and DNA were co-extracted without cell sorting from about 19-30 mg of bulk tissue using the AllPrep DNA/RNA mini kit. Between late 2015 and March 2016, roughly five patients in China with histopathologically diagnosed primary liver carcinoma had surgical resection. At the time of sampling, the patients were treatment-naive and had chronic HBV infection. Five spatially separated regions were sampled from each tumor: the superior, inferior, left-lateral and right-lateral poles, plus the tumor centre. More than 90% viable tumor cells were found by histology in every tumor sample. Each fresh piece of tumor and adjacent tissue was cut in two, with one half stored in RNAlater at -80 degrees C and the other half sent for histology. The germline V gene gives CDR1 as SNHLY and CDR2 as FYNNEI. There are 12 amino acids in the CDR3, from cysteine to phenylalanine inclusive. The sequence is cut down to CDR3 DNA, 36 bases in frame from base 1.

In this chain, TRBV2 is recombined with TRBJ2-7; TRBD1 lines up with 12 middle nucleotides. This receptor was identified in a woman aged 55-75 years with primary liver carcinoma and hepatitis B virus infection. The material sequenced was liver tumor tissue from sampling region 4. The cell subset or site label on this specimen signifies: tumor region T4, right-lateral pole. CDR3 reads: CTSRDRGHEQYF. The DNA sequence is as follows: TGTACCAGCAGGGACAGGGGGCATGAGCAGTACTTC. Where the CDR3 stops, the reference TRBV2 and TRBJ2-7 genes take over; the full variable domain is EPEVTQTPSHQVTQMGQEVILRCVPISNHLYFYWYRQILGQKVEFLVSFYNNEISEKSEIFDDQFSVERPDGSNFTLKIRSTKLEDSAMYFCTSRDRGHEQYFGPGTRLTVT.